Below, 22 T cell receptor beta chains from the same sample are listed, as sequenced in a study of post-analysis software for immune sequencing data. Study-level results: Patients used about 5 TRBV segments, including TRBV5-6, TRBV5-1 and TRBV20-1, more often than controls.

Unique molecular identifiers were built into the TCR beta cDNA libraries. TCRdb itself ran the PCR reads through MiXCR, one entry per CDR3 protein. The sample lists about 620,000 distinct CDR3 sequences, roughly 40% occurring once. These receptors are not linked to any known antigen. The sequenced sample consisted of blood. The receptors come from a girl between 5 and 17 years old with multiple sclerosis.

J is TRBJ2-7 and V is TRBV12-3 or TRBV12-4; D is ambiguous. V was cut by 3 bases and J by 1 base, with 13 bases left in between. The CDR3 consists of 15 residues. CDR3 DNA: TGTGCCAGCAGTTTGGGAAGGGTTGGGTCCTACGAGCAGTACTTC. The encoded protein is CASSLGRVGSYEQYF.

V usage is TRBV12-3 or TRBV12-4 and J usage is TRBJ2-7; TRBD2 aligns across 8 bases. V trimming: 9 bases; J trimming: 6 bases; junction bases outside the gene matches: 10. CDR3 length: 13 residues. CDR3 DNA sequence: TGTGCCAGTCGAGCGGGGGCCAACCCCGAGCAGTACTTC. It is translated as CASRAGANPEQYF.

The chain employs TRBV29-1 and TRBJ1-2; TRBD1 aligns across 8 bases. The CDR3 consists of 14 residues. Germline CDR1 reads SQVTM; CDR2 reads ANQGSEA. Losses at the gene ends were 7 bases for V and 2 bases for J; bases not matched to a gene: 9. CDR3 amino acids: CSDEDRVGNYGYTF. DNA of the CDR3: TGCAGCGACGAGGACAGGGTCGGGAACTATGGCTACACCTTC.

CDR3 sequence (DNA): TGTGCCAGCAGTTTTGGGTTGCCAAATAATCAGCCCCAGCATTTT. It specifies CASSFGLPNNQPQHF. The chain carries TRBV12-3 or TRBV12-4 and TRBJ1-5; no firm D call. The CDR3 totals 15 residues. Trimming took 3 bases from V and 4 from J, leaving 13 bases between them.

The chain uses TRBV7-2 and TRBJ2-1; TRBD2 might be the D (6 bases). Germline V gene sequence: CDR1 SGHTA, CDR2 FQGNSA. This CDR3 contains 15 residues. V shed 5 bases and J shed 3 bases, with 14 bases lying between them. CDR3 sequence reads: CASSPQVGGYNEQFF. As DNA, the CDR3 is TGTGCCAGCAGCCCCCAAGTGGGGGGCTACAATGAGCAGTTCTTC.

The V and J genes are TRBV13 and TRBJ1-2; possible D gene TRBD1, 5 bases. V was shortened by 3 bases and J by 4 bases, with 15 bases between the two germline ends. Per the germline V gene, CDR1 is PRHDT and CDR2 is FYEKMQ (reference sequence). The CDR3 spans 15 residues. In DNA form, the CDR3 reads TGTGCCAGCAGCTTCTCCCAGGGTATAGGCTATGGCTACACCTTC. Encoded protein: CASSFSQGIGYGYTF.

The chain joins TRBV12-3 or TRBV12-4 to TRBJ1-2, with 10 bases aligning to TRBD1. V gave up 6 bases and J gave up 7 bases; unmatched junction bases: 11. The CDR3 has 15 residues. The CDR3 reads CASSQRRTGGPGYTF. CDR3 nucleotides: TGTGCCAGCAGCCAGCGCCGGACAGGGGGTCCTGGCTACACCTTC.

This chain joins TRBV7-9 and TRBJ2-7; the D gene is possibly TRBD2 (5 bases). This CDR3 contains 16 residues. Between the trimmed V and J ends, which lost 5 bases and 0 bases, there was a span of 17 bases. CDR1 SEHNR and CDR2 FQNEAQ come from the germline V gene (reference sequence). CDR3 residues: CASSRLSGVSSYEQYF. CDR3 bases: TGTGCCAGCAGCCGCCTAAGCGGAGTGAGCTCCTACGAGCAGTACTTC.

The chain is built from TRBV12-3 or TRBV12-4 and TRBJ2-4, with 7 bases that match TRBD1. This CDR3 contains 13 residues. The ends lost 5 bases at V and 9 bases at J; junction bases unmatched: 7. This CDR3 is CASSVTGVAIQYF. As DNA, the CDR3 is TGTGCCAGCAGTGTTACAGGGGTGGCCATTCAGTACTTC.

The gene calls are TRBV5-6 and TRBJ2-7; D ambiguous. Per the germline V gene, CDR1 is SGHDT and CDR2 is YYEEEE. V was clipped by 0 bases and J by 1 base, with 8 bases between them. The CDR3 is made up of 14 amino acids. CDR3 in amino acids: CASSLDGRSYEQYF. The CDR3 nucleotides are TGTGCCAGCAGCTTGGATGGTAGGTCCTACGAGCAGTACTTC.

This chain joins TRBV11-3 and TRBJ2-4; D unclear. This CDR3 has 16 residues. Germline values: CDR1 SGHNT, CDR2 YENEEA. Deletions cut 0 bases from V and 13 bases from J, with 22 bases between. The chain's CDR3 is CASSLDSLRAGPRQYF. The CDR3, as DNA: TGTGCCAGCAGCTTAGACTCACTTAGGGCAGGCCCACGGCAGTACTTC.

In this sample, this clonotype turned up a few times. The chain is built from TRBV29-1 and TRBJ2-4; possibly TRBD1 for D (5 bases). This CDR3 has 13 amino acids. V was clipped by 3 bases and J by 4 bases, with 10 bases between them. Per germline, CDR1 SQVTM and CDR2 ANQGSEA. The CDR3 protein is CSVEAGWKNIQYF. The CDR3 DNA reads TGCAGCGTTGAGGCAGGGTGGAAAAACATTCAGTACTTC.

V gene TRBV6-5 combines with J gene TRBJ2-5, with TRBD2 matching over 7 bases. J lost 1 base, V lost 6 bases, and 5 bases had no gene match. The CDR3 has 14 residues. Germline V gene sequence: CDR1 MNHEY, CDR2 SVGAGI. CDR3 coding DNA: TGTGCCAGCAGCCCCGGGGGGACCCAAGAGACCCAGTACTTC. The encoded protein is CASSPGGTQETQYF.

The rearrangement joins TRBV6-4 to TRBJ2-1; D is tentatively TRBD1 or TRBD2 (5 bases each). Trimming left V 0 bases short and J 9 bases short, with 15 bases between. Germline V CDR1 and CDR2: MRHNA, SNTAGT. The CDR3 loop spans 15 amino acids. As DNA, the CDR3 is TGTGCCAGCAGTGACTCCCCCGGGACCAGCTTTGAGCAGTTCTTC. Protein sequence: CASSDSPGTSFEQFF.

This chain connects TRBV2 to TRBJ2-1; D possibly corresponds to TRBD2 (6 bases). The germline gives CDR1 SNHLY, CDR2 FYNNEI. With 7 bases removed from V and 2 bases from J, the gap between germline ends came to 9 bases. The CDR3 contains 13 residues. CDR3 DNA: TGTGCCAGCATGATAGCGGCCTACAATGAGCAGTTCTTC. The encoded protein is CASMIAAYNEQFF.

The chain is built from TRBV29-1 and TRBJ1-2; weak D call: TRBD1 (5 bases). The CDR3 runs to 12 residues. Germline lookup yields CDR1 SQVTM and CDR2 ANQGSEA. V was shortened by 2 bases and J by 5 bases, with 9 bases between the two germline ends. DNA of the CDR3: TGCAGCGTTGAAAGGGACGGATATGGCTACACCTTC. The encoded protein is CSVERDGYGYTF.

DNA of the CDR3: TGTGCCAGCACTTCGCCGTTAGGGACAGGGGGCAGGGATGAGCAGTTCTTC. The encoded protein is CASTSPLGTGGRDEQFF. V usage is TRBV5-5 and J usage is TRBJ2-1; 12 positions agree with TRBD1. V lost 6 bases and J lost 8; bases outside the gene matches: 15. CDR3 length equals 17 residues. Germline values: CDR1 SGHKS, CDR2 YYEKEE (reference sequence).

The rearrangement uses TRBV7-9 and TRBJ2-1; the match to TRBD2 covers 7 bases. This CDR3 comprises 16 residues. Looked up from germline, CDR1 is SEHNR and CDR2 is FQNEAQ (reference sequence). Germline trimming cut 5 bases from V and 5 bases from J; bases unmatched to any gene: 12. The CDR3 DNA reads as TGTGCCAGCAGCCCACAAGCGGGGTCATCCCACAATGAGCAGTTCTTC. Translating it yields CASSPQAGSSHNEQFF. The whole variable domain, filled in from reference TRBV7-9 and TRBJ2-1, reads DTGVSQNPRHKITKRGQNVTFRCDPISEHNRLYWYRQTLGQGPEFLTYFQNEAQLEKSRLLSDRFSAERPKGSFSTLEIQRTEQGDSAMYLCASSPQAGSSHNEQFFGPGTRLTVL.

J is TRBJ2-5 and V is TRBV29-1; D is possibly TRBD1 (6 bases). The CDR3 consists of 14 residues. Trimming removed 1 base at V and 2 bases at J, with 11 bases between. Germline CDR1 SQVTM, CDR2 ANQGSEA. This CDR3 reads CSVEATGPQETQYF. The CDR3 DNA reads TGCAGCGTTGAAGCGACAGGCCCACAAGAGACCCAGTACTTC.

This clonotype was observed once. CDR3: CASSQEWMMEEDGRVEQYF. The CDR3 DNA is TGCGCCAGCAGCCAAGAATGGATGATGGAGGAAGATGGCAGGGTTGAGCAGTACTTC. The gene calls are TRBV4-1 and TRBJ2-7; D tentatively fits TRBD1 or TRBD2 (5 bases each). Germline lookup yields CDR1 MGHRA and CDR2 YSYEKL. The ends were cut back, 0 bases at V and 7 bases at J, with 28 bases in the middle. The CDR3 extends over 19 amino acids.

The count of this clonotype is one. This chain links TRBV9 with TRBJ2-3, with unresolved D. The CDR3 is 13 residues long. V dropped 0 bases and J dropped 9 bases, with 11 bases sitting between them. Germline CDR1 reads SGDLS; CDR2 reads YYNGEE. The DNA for the CDR3 is TGTGCCAGCAGCGTAGTGACGGAAGGGACGCAGTATTTT. This encodes CASSVVTEGTQYF. Looking up the rest from reference TRBV9 and TRBJ2-3 gives the full variable domain: DSGVTQTPKHLITATGQRVTLRCSPRSGDLSVYWYQQSLDQGLQFLIQYYNGEERAKGNILERFSAQQFPDLHSELNLSSLELGDSALYFCASSVVTEGTQYFGPGTRLTVL.

The chain combines TRBV5-1 with TRBJ1-1; a weak D match, TRBD1 (5 bases). The germline V and J ends were trimmed by 0 bases and 4 bases, with 13 bases remaining between them. There are 15 residues in the CDR3. CDR1 is SGHRS, CDR2 YFSETQ, per germline. CDR3 region: CASSLAHRGVTEAFF. Here the CDR3 DNA reads TGCGCCAGCAGCTTGGCTCACCGGGGCGTCACTGAAGCTTTCTTT.